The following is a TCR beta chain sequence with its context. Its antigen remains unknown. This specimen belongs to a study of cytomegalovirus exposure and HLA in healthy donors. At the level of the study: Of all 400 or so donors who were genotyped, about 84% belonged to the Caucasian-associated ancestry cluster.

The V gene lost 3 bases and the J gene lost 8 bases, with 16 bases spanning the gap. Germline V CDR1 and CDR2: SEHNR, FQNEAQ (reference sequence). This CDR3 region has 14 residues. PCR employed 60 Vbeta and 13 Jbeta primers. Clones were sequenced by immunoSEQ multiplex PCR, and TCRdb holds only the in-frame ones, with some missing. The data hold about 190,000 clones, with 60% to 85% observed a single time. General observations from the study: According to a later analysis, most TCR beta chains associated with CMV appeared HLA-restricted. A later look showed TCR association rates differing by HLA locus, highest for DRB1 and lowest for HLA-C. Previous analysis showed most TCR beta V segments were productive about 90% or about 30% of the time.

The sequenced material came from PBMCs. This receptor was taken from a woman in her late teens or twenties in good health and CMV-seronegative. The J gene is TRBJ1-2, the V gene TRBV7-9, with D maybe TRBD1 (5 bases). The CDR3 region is CASSLGDFHRGYTF. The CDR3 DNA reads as TGTGCCAGCAGCTTGGGGGACTTCCATAGGGGCTACACCTTC.